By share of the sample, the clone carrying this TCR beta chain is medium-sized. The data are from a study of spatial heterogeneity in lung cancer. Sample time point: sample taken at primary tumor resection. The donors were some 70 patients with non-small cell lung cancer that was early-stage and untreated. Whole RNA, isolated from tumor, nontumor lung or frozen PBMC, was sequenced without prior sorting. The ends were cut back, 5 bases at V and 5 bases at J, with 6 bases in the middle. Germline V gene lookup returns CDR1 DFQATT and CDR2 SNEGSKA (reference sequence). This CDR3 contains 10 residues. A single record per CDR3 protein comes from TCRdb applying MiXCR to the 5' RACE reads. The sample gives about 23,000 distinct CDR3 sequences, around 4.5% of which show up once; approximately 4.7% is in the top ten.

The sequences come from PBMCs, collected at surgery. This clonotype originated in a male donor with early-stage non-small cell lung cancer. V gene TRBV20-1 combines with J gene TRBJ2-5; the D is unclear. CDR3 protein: CSALLETQYF. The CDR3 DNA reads TGCAGTGCTCTACTGGAGACCCAGTACTTC.